This T cell receptor beta chain appears in the sequencing data of a study of blood T cell repertoires in COVID-19. Turning to the study itself: Researchers got acute and convalescent COVID-19 samples from the United States, Italy and Spain. From T cells, B-cell-depleted T cells, or PBMCs came the material, which was cDNA or gDNA.

As handled by the study authors: Quantification of nucleated cells was approximated via reference gene primer amplification. Profiling relied on immunoSEQ multiplex PCR, and the TCRdb table lists in-frame clones only, not all of them. V and J calls and clone size are those listed in that table; D and trimming were worked out from the DNA. The data hold about 240,000 clones, with around 85% observed a single time. With 4 bases clipped from V and 4 bases from J, the junction kept 6 bases outside the gene matches. The CDR3 runs 14 residues. Germline CDR1 LNHDA, CDR2 SQIVND (reference sequence). The sequenced material came from peripheral blood. This clonotype was obtained from a man aged 55 to 70 with acute or convalescent COVID-19. The rearrangement joins TRBV19 to TRBJ2-7, with 8 bases aligning to TRBD2. The CDR3: CASSRERESYEQYF. The DNA of the CDR3 is TGTGCCAGTAGTAGGGAGCGGGAGAGTTACGAGCAGTACTTC.